The clone carrying this TCR beta chain was counted many times. Its antigen remains unidentified. V lost 5 bases and J lost 1, with 8 bases in between. The CDR3 spans 14 residues. Germline V gene sequence: CDR1 MNHNS, CDR2 SASEGT. The data are from a study of T-cell reconstitution after alpha-beta-depleted transplantation in children. The study, taken as a whole, reports: Reportedly, roughly two months post-transplant, alpha-beta T cells arose from several hundred expanded graft clones.

Unique molecular identifiers were incorporated into the prepared TCRbeta library. MiXCR, run by TCRdb on the PCR reads, gives a single entry per CDR3 protein. The table has about 980,000 distinct CDR3 sequences, around 30% seen once. Sequenced here: PBMCs, mostly from graft donor cells, sampled 360 days after TCRalphabeta/CD19-depleted stem cell transplant. The V call is TRBV6-1, the J call TRBJ2-2; perhaps TRBD2 as D (6 bases). The clonotype was recovered from a boy in the first two years of life who had a stem cell transplant for SCID, so the T cells may come from the graft donor. CDR3 protein: CASSRLGNTGELFF. As DNA, the CDR3 is TGTGCCAGCAGTAGACTAGGGAACACCGGGGAGCTGTTTTTT.